This T cell receptor (beta chain) appears in the sequencing data of a study of CD8 T cells in ankylosing spondylitis. Study conclusions and caveats: There was a TCR beta motif, made of 7 to 9 highly homologous variants, that appeared characteristic of ankylosing spondylitis blood.

J gave up 4 bases and V 2 bases, and 5 bases lay outside the gene matches. This CDR3 spans 14 amino acids. CDR1 LNHNV and CDR2 YYDKDF come from the germline V gene (reference sequence). From the 5' RACE reads, TCRdb called clonotypes with MiXCR, one entry per CDR3 protein. The sample has hundreds of thousands of distinct CDR3 sequences; approximately 12% are singletons. This clonotype was recorded a few times. Antigen unknown. The receptor was isolated from a male donor with ankylosing spondylitis. The gene calls are TRBV15 and TRBJ2-7, with 7 bases fitting TRBD1. Sequencing was performed on blood, either unsorted or a sorted T cell fraction (not recorded which). The CDR3 protein is CATSRRQGVYEQYF. The CDR3 nucleotides are TGTGCCACCAGCAGAAGACAGGGTGTGTACGAGCAGTACTTC.